Described below is a single T cell receptor beta chain sequence and its context. Its antigen is as yet unknown. The table came from immunoSEQ multiplex PCR; TCRdb's copy has only in-frame clones and leaves some out. Of approximately 130,000 clones detected, nearly 90% appear once; the ten largest clones hold around a tenth. The sample comes from a study of T cell responses to AZD1222 COVID-19 vaccine. Whole-study results and caveats: Most donors were white British, females outnumbered males, and clonal diversity was possibly underestimated. Without day 14 samples, only post-peak T cell repertoires were studied. Vaccine-related CD4 TCRs covered spike, predominating at 160-218 and 743-854.

The CDR3 covers 16 residues. V lost 2 bases to trimming and J lost 3 bases, with 17 bases between them. Germline CDR1 reads SGHNT; CDR2 reads YYREEE (reference sequence). The analysis combined second doses at about 4 or about 12 weeks. The sequencing here drew on peripheral blood, taken 28 days after the second AZD1222 dose. The sequence was obtained from an adult who received the AZD1222 COVID-19 vaccine. The rearrangement uses TRBV5-4 and TRBJ1-1; D perhaps matches TRBD1 (6 bases). CDR3 sequence: CASSFFSSRGDTEAFF. CDR3 sequence (DNA): TGTGCCAGCAGCTTTTTTTCGAGCAGGGGCGACACTGAAGCTTTCTTT.